This T cell receptor (beta chain) came from a study of blood T cell repertoires in COVID-19. The overall study: Spain, Italy and the United States supplied samples that represented acute and convalescent COVID-19. The analysed material was cDNA or gDNA that came from T cells, B-cell-depleted T cells, or PBMCs.

As originally analysed: Nucleated cell counts were estimated from reference gene primer amplification. TCRdb keeps only in-frame clones here, not all; method: immunoSEQ multiplex PCR. The DNA gave D and trimming, while V, J and clone size come from that table. The data show over 7,500 clones, roughly 83% seen once. This TCR was sampled from a woman in her fifties or sixties with active COVID-19. The material sequenced was peripheral blood.

CDR3 amino acids: CASSEMAKSETQYF. The CDR3 DNA sequence: TGTGCCAGCAGTGAAATGGCCAAATCGGAGACCCAGTACTTC. This chain links TRBV25-1 with TRBJ2-5; no definite D call. CDR1 and CDR2 (germline): MGHDK, SYGVNS. The CDR3 contains 14 residues. The V gene lost 2 bases and the J gene lost 5 bases, with 12 bases spanning the gap.